This is a list of T cell receptor beta chains from one sample in a study of cytomegalovirus exposure and HLA in healthy donors. The assay was immunoSEQ multiplex PCR, and TCRdb's table has in-frame clones only and misses some. The data contain about 200,000 clones, 79% of them singletons. Sequenced sample: PBMCs. The receptors were gathered from a male donor in good health and CMV-seropositive. CDR3s include the opening cysteine and the closing phenylalanine or tryptophan. The D gene is left open where the match is weak. Clone sizes are given selectively: once, few, many, or a class where the clone is expanded.

j_call	cdr3_length	clone_size	d_call	v_call	cdr3_aa	cdr3_nt
TRBJ2-1	16	-	TRBD2	TRBV5-4	CASSLKLAGKYNEQFF	TGTGCCAGCAGCTTGAAACTAGCGGGAAAGTACAATGAGCAGTTCTTC
TRBJ2-7	13	-	-	TRBV10-3	CAISESPRPEQYF	TGTGCCATCAGTGAGTCGCCCAGGCCCGAGCAGTACTTC
TRBJ1-6	17	few	TRBD1	TRBV10-2	CASSPGRGRGQDSPLHF	TGCGCCAGCAGTCCTGGTCGTGGCAGGGGGCAGGATTCACCCCTCCACTTT
TRBJ1-2	14	-	-	TRBV7-8	CASSPDHRVYGYTF	TGTGCCAGCAGCCCGGACCACAGGGTATATGGCTACACCTTC
TRBJ2-3	14	once	-	TRBV6-4	CASAPGLLTDTQYF	TGTGCCAGCGCTCCTGGACTGTTAACAGATACGCAGTATTTT
TRBJ2-1	18	-	TRBD2	TRBV11-1	CASSPGTSGLRLYNEQFF	TGTGCCAGCAGCCCCGGGACTAGCGGGTTACGACTCTACAATGAGCAGTTCTTC
TRBJ1-5	13	-	-	TRBV6-5	CASRQTGTQPQHF	TGTGCCAGCAGGCAAACAGGGACTCAGCCCCAGCATTTT
TRBJ2-3	14	-	-	TRBV7-8	CASSLQGTTDTQYF	TGTGCCAGCAGCTTACAGGGAACCACAGATACGCAGTATTTT
TRBJ2-7	15	few	TRBD2	TRBV28	CASSLPPGLAYEQYF	TGTGCCAGCAGTTTGCCTCCGGGACTAGCCTACGAGCAGTACTTC
TRBJ1-5	15	-	-	TRBV19	CASSVTGLPDQPQHF	TGTGCCAGTAGTGTTACAGGGCTCCCTGATCAGCCCCAGCATTTT
TRBJ2-1	18	once	TRBD2	TRBV2	CASSRGVPGGSSYNEQFF	TGTGCCAGCAGTCGGGGCGTTCCGGGAGGAAGCTCCTACAATGAGCAGTTCTTC
TRBJ2-1	15	-	TRBD2	TRBV7-3	CASSLAGDSYNEQFF	TGTGCCAGCAGCTTAGCGGGGGACTCCTACAATGAGCAGTTCTTC
TRBJ2-7	14	-	TRBD1	TRBV6-6	CASQDRGGSYEQYF	TGTGCCAGCCAAGACAGGGGGGGATCCTACGAGCAGTACTTC
TRBJ2-7	21	-	TRBD2	TRBV14	CASSGRGGRPGSDRSSYEQYF	TGTGCCAGCAGCGGCCGGGGGGGGCGACCCGGTTCGGACCGAAGCTCCTACGAGCAGTACTTC
TRBJ1-5	15	-	TRBD1	TRBV30	CAWKGTGYSNQPQHF	TGTGCCTGGAAGGGGACAGGGTATAGCAATCAGCCCCAGCATTTT
TRBJ1-2	17	-	-	TRBV5-5	CASSLASTNRLNYGYTF	TGTGCCAGCAGCTTGGCCTCAACGAACCGACTTAACTATGGCTACACCTTC
TRBJ1-5	15	-	-	TRBV7-2	CASSPTDISNQPQHF	TGTGCCAGCAGCCCCACGGACATTAGCAATCAGCCCCAGCATTTT
TRBJ1-5	15	-	-	TRBV5-6	CASSLRSASNQPQHF	TGTGCCAGCAGCTTGAGAAGCGCTAGCAATCAGCCCCAGCATTTT
TRBJ2-1	15	-	TRBD2	TRBV28	CASTLRTSGSWEQFF	TGTGCCAGCACCTTACGGACTAGCGGGAGTTGGGAGCAGTTCTTC
TRBJ2-7	15	-	TRBD2	TRBV4-1	CASSQDGERGNEQYF	TGCGCCAGCAGCCAAGATGGGGAGCGGGGGAACGAGCAGTACTTC
TRBJ2-1	15	-	TRBD1	TRBV7-2	CASSLTGTGGSEQFF	TGTGCCAGCAGCTTAACGGGGACAGGGGGCTCGGAGCAGTTCTTC
TRBJ2-2	15	-	TRBD2	TRBV4-2	CASSQGASGTGELFF	TGTGCCAGCAGCCAAGGTGCTAGCGGGACCGGGGAGCTGTTTTTT
TRBJ2-2	16	-	TRBD1	TRBV19	CASSTSRDRYTGELFF	TGTGCCAGTAGTACGTCCCGGGACAGATACACCGGGGAGCTGTTTTTT
TRBJ2-7	14	-	TRBD1	TRBV5-1	CASSATGGAHEQYF	TGCGCCAGCAGCGCGACAGGGGGCGCACACGAGCAGTACTTC
TRBJ1-4	14	-	TRBD1	TRBV5-1	CASGQGATNEKLFF	TGCGCCAGCGGACAGGGTGCAACTAATGAAAAACTGTTTTTT
TRBJ1-2	13	-	-	TRBV28	CASTLSGDHGYTF	TGTGCCAGCACCCTATCAGGGGATCATGGCTACACCTTC
TRBJ2-7	13	-	TRBD2	TRBV5-6	CASSNSGFREQYF	TGTGCCAGCAGCAATAGCGGGTTCCGCGAGCAGTACTTC
TRBJ2-7	15	-	TRBD1	TRBV5-4	CASSLAGTVTYEQYF	TGTGCCAGCAGCTTGGCCGGGACAGTTACCTACGAGCAGTACTTC
TRBJ2-1	14	-	-	TRBV27	CASNPSRGNNEQFF	TGTGCCAGCAACCCCTCCCGGGGGAACAATGAGCAGTTCTTC
TRBJ1-2	13	-	-	TRBV6-1	CASSEVGRGGYTF	TGTGCCAGCAGTGAAGTAGGTAGGGGTGGCTACACCTTC
TRBJ2-5	15	-	TRBD2	TRBV5-6	CASSFIAGGRETQYF	TGTGCCAGCAGCTTCATAGCGGGAGGGCGAGAGACCCAGTACTTC
TRBJ2-3	16	-	-	TRBV11-3	CASSPTGRGSTDTQYF	TGTGCCAGCAGCCCCACTGGGCGGGGTAGCACAGATACGCAGTATTTT
TRBJ2-7	14	-	TRBD2	TRBV9	CASSATSGGGEQYF	TGTGCCAGCAGCGCGACTAGCGGGGGGGGAGAGCAGTACTTC
TRBJ1-2	14	-	-	TRBV5-5	CASSLEAGSYGYTF	TGTGCCAGCAGCTTGGAGGCAGGGTCCTATGGCTACACCTTC
TRBJ2-7	14	-	-	TRBV19	CASSLGGSHYEQYF	TGTGCCAGTAGCCTCGGAGGGTCGCACTACGAGCAGTACTTC
TRBJ1-2	13	-	-	TRBV18	CASRTPGNYGYTF	TGTGCCAGTCGTACCCCGGGAAACTATGGCTACACCTTC
TRBJ2-3	17	few	TRBD2	TRBV5-4	CASSFRLAGGATDTQYF	TGTGCCAGCAGTTTTAGGCTAGCGGGGGGCGCCACAGATACGCAGTATTTT
TRBJ1-1	14	-	-	TRBV7-6	CASSLEWTVTEAFF	TGTGCCAGCAGCTTAGAATGGACAGTCACTGAAGCTTTCTTT
TRBJ2-1	14	-	-	TRBV6-4	CASSPGVGPNEQFF	TGTGCCAGCAGCCCCGGTGTTGGGCCCAATGAGCAGTTCTTC
TRBJ1-2	17	-	TRBD1	TRBV6-4	CASSPGTGGRHNYGYTF	TGTGCCAGCAGCCCTGGGACAGGGGGCCGCCATAACTATGGCTACACCTTC
TRBJ1-1	12	-	-	TRBV13	CASSLGGSEAFF	TGTGCCAGCAGCTTAGGTGGGAGTGAAGCTTTCTTT
TRBJ1-1	16	few	-	TRBV7-2	CASSRSGGWANTEAFF	TGTGCCAGCAGCCGATCCGGGGGATGGGCGAACACTGAAGCTTTCTTT
TRBJ2-3	14	-	-	TRBV7-2	CASSPQSSTDTQYF	TGTGCCAGCAGCCCCCAGTCTAGCACAGATACGCAGTATTTT
TRBJ2-7	15	-	TRBD1	TRBV5-4	CASSSDREFSYEQYF	TGTGCCAGCAGCTCCGACAGGGAATTCTCCTACGAGCAGTACTTC
TRBJ1-2	13	-	-	TRBV19	CASRETGMGGYTF	TGTGCCAGCCGGGAGACGGGCATGGGGGGCTACACCTTC
TRBJ1-1	12	-	-	TRBV9	CASSVGHTEAFF	TGTGCCAGCAGCGTAGGACATACTGAAGCTTTCTTT
TRBJ1-3	13	-	-	TRBV29-1	CGSRGAAGNTIYF	TGCGGTAGTCGGGGAGCGGCTGGAAACACCATATATTTT
TRBJ2-5	17	-	TRBD2	TRBV28	CASSSTRTSGYQETQYF	TGTGCCAGCAGTTCAACTAGGACTAGCGGGTACCAAGAGACCCAGTACTTC
TRBJ2-7	14	once	-	TRBV7-2	CASSPMRDSYEQYF	TGTGCCAGCAGCCCCATGCGGGACAGCTACGAGCAGTACTTC
TRBJ2-1	17	-	TRBD2	TRBV5-1	CASSLGISGDSYNEQFF	TGCGCCAGCAGCTTGGGCATCAGCGGGGACTCCTACAATGAGCAGTTCTTC
TRBJ1-2	14	-	TRBD1	TRBV28	CASSFLGQAYGYTF	TGTGCCAGCAGTTTTCTGGGACAGGCATATGGCTACACCTTC
TRBJ2-7	16	-	TRBD2	TRBV28	CASSLAGGVTSYEQYF	TGTGCCAGCAGTTTAGCGGGAGGGGTCACATCCTACGAGCAGTACTTC
TRBJ2-1	17	-	TRBD2	TRBV28	CASSFLTSGRFHNEQFF	TGTGCCAGCAGTTTTCTTACTAGCGGGAGGTTCCACAATGAGCAGTTCTTC
TRBJ2-6	19	-	TRBD2	TRBV5-1	CASSVSGTSGYSGANVLTF	TGCGCCAGCAGCGTCTCCGGGACTAGCGGTTACTCTGGGGCCAACGTCCTGACTTTC